The 29 T cell receptor beta chains reported below all come from one sample, sequenced in a study of T cell responses to AZD1222 COVID-19 vaccine. Sequenced by immunoSEQ multiplex PCR; TCRdb stores in-frame clones only, minus some. The data contain over 150,000 clones, approximately 90% of them singletons. Source: peripheral blood, taken on day 0 of AZD1222 vaccination. Receptors originate from an adult in good health.

V is TRBV7-3 and J is TRBJ2-2; D is ambiguous. CDR1 and CDR2 from the germline V gene are SGHTA and FQGTGA. V was trimmed by 4 bases and J by 5 bases, leaving 5 bases between them. The CDR3 covers 12 residues. The CDR3 DNA reads as TGTGCCAGCAGCTCCCGAACCGGGGAGCTGTTTTTT. Encoded protein: CASSSRTGELFF.

The chain has TRBV9 and TRBJ2-7; no reliable D call. The germline CDR1 and CDR2 sequences are SGDLS and YYNGEE. CDR3 length equals 13 residues. V lost 4 bases and J 3 bases, leaving 11 bases between the germline ends. The chain's CDR3 is CASSHLPNYEQYF. Here the CDR3 DNA reads TGTGCCAGCAGCCACCTCCCCAACTACGAGCAGTACTTC.

The chain joins TRBV3-1 (or the pseudogene TRBV3-2) to TRBJ2-3; D assignment may be TRBD1 or TRBD2 (5 bases each). Germline values: CDR1 LGHDT, CDR2 YNNKEL (reference sequence). Trimming stripped 6 bases from V and 1 base from J, with 8 bases between. The CDR3 consists of 13 residues. Here the CDR3 DNA reads TGTGCCAGCAGGGGGGTGGGCACAGATACGCAGTATTTT. It specifies CASRGVGTDTQYF.

The chain uses TRBV9 and TRBJ2-3, with unresolved D. V was trimmed by 1 base and J by 5 bases, leaving 5 bases between them. The CDR3 is made up of 12 amino acids. In germline, CDR1 is SGDLS, CDR2 YYNGEE. DNA of the CDR3: TGTGCCAGCAGCGTACTAGGAGATACGCAGTATTTT. This sequence encodes CASSVLGDTQYF.

The rearrangement joins TRBV9 to TRBJ2-5; TRBD2 matches 7 bases. Germline CDR1 and CDR2: SGDLS and YYNGEE. The trim removed 4 bases at V and 5 bases at J, leaving 11 bases unmatched. This CDR3 comprises 15 residues. CDR3: CASSPEGRVVETQYF. CDR3 nucleotide sequence: TGTGCCAGCAGCCCGGAGGGGAGGGTGGTGGAGACCCAGTACTTC.

The chain employs TRBV7-3 and TRBJ2-1; weak D call: TRBD1 (5 bases). This CDR3 has 16 residues. Trimming cost V 6 bases and J 1 base, with 16 bases left between them. Germline CDR1 and CDR2: SGHTA and FQGTGA. The CDR3 bases are TGTGCCAGCAGTTTAGGGGCCACACGATCCTACAATGAGCAGTTCTTC. Encoded protein: CASSLGATRSYNEQFF.

The chain has TRBV2 and TRBJ2-2; no clear D gene. The CDR3 length is 13 residues. Trimming stripped 8 bases from V and 4 bases from J, with 11 bases between. Germline values: CDR1 SNHLY, CDR2 FYNNEI. CDR3 protein: CASGEMGTGELFF. The CDR3 region has the DNA TGTGCCAGCGGAGAAATGGGCACCGGGGAGCTGTTTTTT.

The chain uses TRBV20-1 and TRBJ1-1, with D unresolved. The germline V gene has CDR1 DFQATT and CDR2 SNEGSKA (reference sequence). Deletions cut 8 bases from V and 4 bases from J, with 8 bases between. This CDR3 is 10 amino acids long. The CDR3 DNA sequence: TGCAGTACAGAAGGCACTGAAGCTTTCTTT. Residues: CSTEGTEAFF.

The V gene is TRBV24-1, the J gene TRBJ1-2; D unclear. CDR1 is KGHDR, CDR2 SFDVKD, per germline. Between the trimmed V and J ends, which lost 1 base and 8 bases, there was a span of 4 bases. CDR3 length: 11 residues. DNA of the CDR3: TGTGCCACCAGTGATTTAGCGGGCTACACCTTC. Translation: CATSDLAGYTF.

The genes are TRBV7-3 and TRBJ2-1, with D tentatively TRBD2 (6 bases). Deletions cut 2 bases from V and 8 bases from J, with 16 bases between. The CDR3 contains 15 residues. In germline, CDR1 is SGHTA, CDR2 FQGTGA. The DNA of the CDR3 is TGTGCCAGCAGCTTAGTTCCTAGCGCGGTCGATGAGCAGTTCTTC. Its translation is CASSLVPSAVDEQFF.

For the CDR3, the DNA is TGTGCCAGCAGCCCCCGGGACGAAAACACTGAAGCTTTCTTT. Its translation: CASSPRDENTEAFF. The gene calls are TRBV4-2 and TRBJ1-1; D might be TRBD1 (5 bases). Germline CDR1 and CDR2: LGHNA and YNFKEQ. The length of the CDR3 is 14 residues. The V and J ends lost 4 bases and 2 bases respectively, with 11 bases between them.

The chain is built from TRBV5-6 and TRBJ2-1, with D perhaps TRBD1 (5 bases). CDR1 is SGHDT and CDR2 is YYEEEE in the germline V gene. This CDR3 comprises 11 residues. V was shortened by 4 bases and J by 14 bases, with 13 bases between the two germline ends. In DNA, the CDR3 is TGTGCCAGCAGCATGGGGCTGGCGGAGTTCTTC. Protein: CASSMGLAEFF.

V is TRBV5-1 and J is TRBJ2-5; no clear D gene. In germline, CDR1 is SGHRS, CDR2 YFSETQ. The CDR3 contains 13 residues. The V and J ends lost 4 bases and 5 bases respectively, with 12 bases between them. The CDR3 sequence: CASSTGHGETQYF. The CDR3 DNA follows: TGCGCCAGCAGCACCGGCCATGGGGAGACCCAGTACTTC.

This clone was seen only once. CDR3 nucleotides: TGTGCCAGCTCACCTCGACAGGGGGACTACGAGCAGTACTTC. Translated, it gives CASSPRQGDYEQYF. The genes are TRBV18 and TRBJ2-7; 9 bases are shared with TRBD1. Germline CDR1 is KGHSH and CDR2 is LQKENI. V was pared by 3 bases and J by 3 bases, with 3 bases of the junction left unmatched. CDR3 length: 14 residues.

The V gene is TRBV18, the J gene TRBJ1-3; 8 nucleotides line up with TRBD1. This CDR3 comprises 17 residues. Unmatched junction bases numbered 9, after V lost 1 base and J lost 4 bases. CDR1 and CDR2 (germline): KGHSH, LQKENI. The CDR3 coding sequence is TGTGCCAGCTCACCACTTGACCGACAGGGGCACGGAAACACCATATATTTT. Encoded protein: CASSPLDRQGHGNTIYF. The full variable domain, in which reference TRBV18 and TRBJ1-3 provide the parts outside the CDR3, is NAGVMQNPRHLVRRRGQEARLRCSPMKGHSHVYWYRQLPEEGLKFMVYLQKENIIDESGMPKERFSAEFPKEGPSILRIQQVVRGDSAAYFCASSPLDRQGHGNTIYFGEGSWLTVV.

The J gene is TRBJ1-2, the V gene TRBV10-2, with a possible D match to TRBD1 (6 bases). Germline loops: CDR1 WSHSY, CDR2 SAAADI. Trimming removed 3 bases from V and 2 bases from J, with 16 bases in between. The CDR3 contains 16 residues. This chain's CDR3 is CASSDLPHRVNYGYTF. CDR3 nucleotides: TGCGCCAGCAGTGACCTACCCCACAGGGTAAACTATGGCTACACCTTC.

The rearrangement links TRBV6-6 to TRBJ1-5; D possibly corresponds to TRBD1 (5 bases). This CDR3 has 14 amino acids. CDR1 is MNHNY and CDR2 is SVGAGI in the germline V gene (reference sequence). Trimming pared 2 bases from V and 4 bases from J, leaving 9 bases between. In DNA form, the CDR3 reads TGTGCCAGCAGTTACCCGGGACCAAATCAGCCCCAGCATTTT. Its protein is CASSYPGPNQPQHF.

The CDR3 nucleotides read TGTGCCAGCAGGGGGACAGGCCGCCAGCAGTACTTC. Protein product: CASRGTGRQQYF. V gene TRBV25-1 combines with J gene TRBJ2-7; 8 positions agree with TRBD1. The V segment lost 6 bases and the J segment 8 bases; nucleotides outside the gene matches: 6. CDR3 length: 12 residues. Germline CDR1 is MGHDK and CDR2 is SYGVNS.

The chain couples TRBV28 to TRBJ1-2; 7 bases are shared with TRBD1. Germline CDR1 reads MDHEN; CDR2 reads SYDVKM. The CDR3 totals 13 residues. The J segment lost 6 bases and the V segment lost 3 bases, leaving 4 bases of the junction unmatched. The CDR3 coding sequence is TGTGCCAGCAGTTTCGAAAGGGGGCATGGCTACACCTTC. It codes for CASSFERGHGYTF.

The chain employs TRBV28 and TRBJ1-5; D is perhaps TRBD1 (6 bases). Germline loops: CDR1 MDHEN, CDR2 SYDVKM. V gave up 5 bases and J gave up 7 bases, with 18 bases separating them. The length of the CDR3 is 15 residues. As DNA, the CDR3 is TGTGCCAGCAGTACAGCGGACAGAGACATGCAGCCCCAGCATTTT. Encoded protein: CASSTADRDMQPQHF.

This clone was observed once. The V and J genes are TRBV28 and TRBJ1-6; D uncertain. The CDR3 has 11 residues. Germline loops: CDR1 MDHEN, CDR2 SYDVKM. The CDR3 DNA reads as TGTGCACACGGGGATAATTCACCCCTCCACTTT. Amino acid sequence: CAHGDNSPLHF.

The chain has TRBV28 and TRBJ1-6, with 11 positions matching TRBD1. Per germline, CDR1 MDHEN and CDR2 SYDVKM. V was pared by 5 bases and J by 8 bases, with 5 bases of the junction left unmatched. The CDR3 consists of 15 residues. The CDR3 DNA is TGTGCCAGCAGTGGTTGGACAGGGGGCTATTCACCCCTCCACTTT. It encodes CASSGWTGGYSPLHF.

V usage is TRBV9 and J usage is TRBJ1-1; TRBD1 is a possible D gene (5 bases). The germline V gene has CDR1 SGDLS and CDR2 YYNGEE. Between the trimmed V and J ends, which lost 3 bases and 1 base, there was a span of 7 bases. The CDR3 sequence is 13 residues long. The CDR3 region has the DNA TGTGCCAGCAGCGACGACAGGAACACTGAAGCTTTCTTT. Translated, it gives CASSDDRNTEAFF.

This clone came up a few times. The chain has TRBV12-3 or TRBV12-4 and TRBJ1-1; no definite D call. Trimming took off 3 bases at V and 1 base at J, with 3 bases between the two ends. This CDR3 region has 12 residues. CDR3 bases: TGTGCCAGCAGTTTGACGAACACTGAAGCTTTCTTT. This gives the protein CASSLTNTEAFF.

V gene TRBV11-1 combines with J gene TRBJ1-6; 7 bases agree with TRBD1. Germline-derived CDR1 and CDR2 are SGHAT and FQDESV (reference sequence). CDR3 length equals 14 residues. V shed 6 bases, J shed 5 bases, and the junction held 4 bases outside the gene matches. DNA for the CDR3: TGTGCCAGCAGTAAGACAGGGAATAATTCACCCCTCCACTTT. Translation gives CASSKTGNNSPLHF.

The chain combines TRBV11-2 with TRBJ1-6; unclear D gene. There are 14 residues in the CDR3. Germline assignment: CDR1 SGHAT and CDR2 FQNNGV. V lost 3 bases to trimming and J lost 8 bases, with 11 bases between them. CDR3 nucleotide sequence: TGTGCCAGCAGCTTGGAACAGTCTCATTCACCCCTCCACTTT. It encodes CASSLEQSHSPLHF.

The chain uses TRBV5-5 and TRBJ1-2; 8 nucleotides match TRBD1. There are 14 residues in the CDR3. Trimming took 6 bases from V and 4 from J; bases not matched to a gene: 8. CDR1 is SGHKS, CDR2 YYEKEE, per germline (reference sequence). The CDR3 DNA reads as TGTGCCAGCACCCCGGGACAGGTCCTCTATGGCTACACCTTC. It encodes CASTPGQVLYGYTF. Complete variable domain (other parts from reference TRBV5-5 and TRBJ1-2): DAGVTQSPTHLIKTRGQQVTLRCSPISGHKSVSWYQQVLGQGPQFIFQYYEKEERGRGNFPDRFSARQFPNYSSELNVNALLLGDSALYLCASTPGQVLYGYTFGSGTRLTVV.

The gene calls are TRBV6-5 and TRBJ2-1; D possibly corresponds to TRBD2 (6 bases). The CDR3 is made up of 15 amino acids. V was pared by 7 bases and J by 8 bases, with 21 bases between. CDR1 MNHEY and CDR2 SVGAGI come from the germline V gene. The CDR3 loop reads CASIPRGLPSDEQFF. CDR3 coding DNA: TGTGCCAGCATCCCCCGGGGACTCCCCTCGGATGAGCAGTTCTTC.

The table lists this clone with a count of one. V gene TRBV19 combines with J gene TRBJ1-4; 8 bases are shared with TRBD1. The CDR3 runs to 11 residues. The V gene's germline CDR1 is LNHDA and CDR2 SQIVND (reference sequence). In DNA, the CDR3 is TGTGCGGACGCAGGGGGCCAAAAACTGTTTTTT. The encoded protein is CADAGGQKLFF. Full variable domain (missing parts from reference TRBV19 and TRBJ1-4): DGGITQSPKYLFRKEGQNVTLSCEQNLNHDAMYWYRQDPGQGLRLIYYSQIVNDFQKGDIAEGYSVSREKKESFPLTVTSAQKNPTAFYLCADAGGQKLFFGSGTQLSVL.